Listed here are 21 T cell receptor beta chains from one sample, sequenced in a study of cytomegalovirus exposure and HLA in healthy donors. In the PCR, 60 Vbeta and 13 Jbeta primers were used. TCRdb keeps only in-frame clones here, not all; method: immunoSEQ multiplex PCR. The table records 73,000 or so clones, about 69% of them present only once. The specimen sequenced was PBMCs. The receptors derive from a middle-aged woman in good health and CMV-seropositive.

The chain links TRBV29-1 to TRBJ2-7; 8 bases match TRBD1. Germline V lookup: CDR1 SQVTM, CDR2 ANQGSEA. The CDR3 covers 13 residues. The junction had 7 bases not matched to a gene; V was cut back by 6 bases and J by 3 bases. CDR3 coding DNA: TGCAGCGTATCGGGACAGGTCAACTACGAGCAGTACTTC. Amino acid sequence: CSVSGQVNYEQYF.

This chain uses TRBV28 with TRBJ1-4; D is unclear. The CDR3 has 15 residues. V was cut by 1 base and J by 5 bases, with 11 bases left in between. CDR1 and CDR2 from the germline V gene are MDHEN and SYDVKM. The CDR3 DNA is TGTGCCAGCAGTTTATCCGGTTCGGGAAATGAAAAACTGTTTTTT. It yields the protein CASSLSGSGNEKLFF.

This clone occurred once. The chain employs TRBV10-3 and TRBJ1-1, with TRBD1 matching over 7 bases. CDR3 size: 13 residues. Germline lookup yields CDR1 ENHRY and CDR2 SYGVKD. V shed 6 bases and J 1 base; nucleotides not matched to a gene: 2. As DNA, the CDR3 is TGTGCCATCAGAGGGACAGAGAACACTGAAGCTTTCTTT. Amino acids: CAIRGTENTEAFF.

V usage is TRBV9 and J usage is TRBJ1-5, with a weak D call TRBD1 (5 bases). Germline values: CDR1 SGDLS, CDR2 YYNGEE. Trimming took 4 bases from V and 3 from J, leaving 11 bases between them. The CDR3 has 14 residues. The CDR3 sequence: CASSFTGNNQPQHF. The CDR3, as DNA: TGTGCCAGCAGCTTTACAGGAAACAATCAGCCCCAGCATTTT.

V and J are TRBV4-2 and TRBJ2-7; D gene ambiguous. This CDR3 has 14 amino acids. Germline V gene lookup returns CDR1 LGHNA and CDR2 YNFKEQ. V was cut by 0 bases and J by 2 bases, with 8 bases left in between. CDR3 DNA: TGTGCCAGCAGCCAAGATGCCCCAGCCTACGAGCAGTACTTC. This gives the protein CASSQDAPAYEQYF.

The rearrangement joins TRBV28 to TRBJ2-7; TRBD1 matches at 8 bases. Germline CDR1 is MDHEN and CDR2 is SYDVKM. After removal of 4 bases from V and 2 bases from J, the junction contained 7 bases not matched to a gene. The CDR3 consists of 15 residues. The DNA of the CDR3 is TGTGCCAGCAGTTCCAGGGGGCGATCAGCCTACGAGCAGTACTTC. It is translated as CASSSRGRSAYEQYF.

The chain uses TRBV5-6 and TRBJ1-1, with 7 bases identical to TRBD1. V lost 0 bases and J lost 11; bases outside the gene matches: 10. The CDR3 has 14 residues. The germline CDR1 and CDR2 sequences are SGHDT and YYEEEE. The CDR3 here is CASSLAFGRGFAFF. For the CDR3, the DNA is TGTGCCAGCAGCTTGGCCTTCGGCAGGGGGTTTGCTTTCTTT.

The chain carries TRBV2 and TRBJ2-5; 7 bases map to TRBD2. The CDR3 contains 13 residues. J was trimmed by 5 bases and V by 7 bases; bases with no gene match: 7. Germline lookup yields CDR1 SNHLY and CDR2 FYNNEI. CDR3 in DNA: TGTGCCAGCAAGCGGGGCGCGGCGGAGACCCAGTACTTC. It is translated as CASKRGAAETQYF.

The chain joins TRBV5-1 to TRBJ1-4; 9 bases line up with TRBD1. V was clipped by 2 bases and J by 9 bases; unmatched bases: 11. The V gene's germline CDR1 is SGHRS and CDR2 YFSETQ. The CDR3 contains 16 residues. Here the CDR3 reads CASSFQGGDRVQKLFF. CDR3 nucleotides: TGCGCCAGCAGCTTCCAAGGTGGGGACAGGGTGCAAAAACTGTTTTTT.

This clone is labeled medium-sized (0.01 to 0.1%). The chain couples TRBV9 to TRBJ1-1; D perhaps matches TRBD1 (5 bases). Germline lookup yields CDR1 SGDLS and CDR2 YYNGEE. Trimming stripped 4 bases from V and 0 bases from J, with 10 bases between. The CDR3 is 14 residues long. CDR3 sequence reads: CASSQGNMNTEAFF. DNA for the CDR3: TGTGCCAGCAGCCAGGGTAACATGAACACTGAAGCTTTCTTT.

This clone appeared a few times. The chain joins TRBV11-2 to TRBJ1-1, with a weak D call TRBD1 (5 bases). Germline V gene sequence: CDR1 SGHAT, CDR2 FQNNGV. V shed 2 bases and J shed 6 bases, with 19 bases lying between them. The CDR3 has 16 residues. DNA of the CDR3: TGTGCCAGCAGCTTATTACTGGGGGGTGGTACGGCTGAAGCTTTCTTT. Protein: CASSLLLGGGTAEAFF.

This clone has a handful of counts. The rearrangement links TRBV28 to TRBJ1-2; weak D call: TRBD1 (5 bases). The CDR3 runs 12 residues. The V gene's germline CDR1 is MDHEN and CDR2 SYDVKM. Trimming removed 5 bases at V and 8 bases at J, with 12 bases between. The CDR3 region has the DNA TGTGCCAGCAGTGTAAGCGGGGGGGGCTACACCTTC. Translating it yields CASSVSGGGYTF.

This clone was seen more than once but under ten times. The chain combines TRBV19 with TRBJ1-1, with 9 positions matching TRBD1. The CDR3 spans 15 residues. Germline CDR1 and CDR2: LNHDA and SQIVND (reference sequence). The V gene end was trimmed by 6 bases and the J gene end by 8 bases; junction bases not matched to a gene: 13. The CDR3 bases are TGTGCCAGTAGCAACGGGAGGCCGGGACAGGGAGAAGCTTTCTTT. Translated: CASSNGRPGQGEAFF.

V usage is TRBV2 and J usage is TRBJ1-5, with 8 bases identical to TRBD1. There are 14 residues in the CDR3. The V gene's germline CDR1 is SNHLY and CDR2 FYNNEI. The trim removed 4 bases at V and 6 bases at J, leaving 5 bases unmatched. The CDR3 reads CASSGLDRGQPQHF. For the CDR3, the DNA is TGTGCCAGCAGTGGGTTAGACAGGGGTCAGCCCCAGCATTTT.

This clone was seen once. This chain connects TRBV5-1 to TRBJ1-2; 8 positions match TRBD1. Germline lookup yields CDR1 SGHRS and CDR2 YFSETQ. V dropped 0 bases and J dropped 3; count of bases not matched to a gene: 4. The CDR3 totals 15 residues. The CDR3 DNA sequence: TGCGCCAGCAGCTTGGAAACAGGGGGAGACTATGGCTACACCTTC. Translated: CASSLETGGDYGYTF.

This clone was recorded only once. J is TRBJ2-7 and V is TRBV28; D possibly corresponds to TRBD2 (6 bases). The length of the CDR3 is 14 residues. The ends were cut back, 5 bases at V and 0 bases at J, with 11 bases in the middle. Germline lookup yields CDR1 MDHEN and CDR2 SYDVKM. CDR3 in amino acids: CASSGGWPSYEQYF. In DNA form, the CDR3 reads TGTGCCAGCAGTGGGGGGTGGCCCTCCTACGAGCAGTACTTC.

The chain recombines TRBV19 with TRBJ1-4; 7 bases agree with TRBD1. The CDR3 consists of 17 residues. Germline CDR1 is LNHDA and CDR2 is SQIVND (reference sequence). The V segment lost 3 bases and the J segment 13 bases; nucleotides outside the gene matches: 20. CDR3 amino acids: CASSIFPDRKNEKGLFF. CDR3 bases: TGTGCCAGTAGTATTTTCCCGGACAGGAAAAACGAAAAAGGACTGTTTTTT.

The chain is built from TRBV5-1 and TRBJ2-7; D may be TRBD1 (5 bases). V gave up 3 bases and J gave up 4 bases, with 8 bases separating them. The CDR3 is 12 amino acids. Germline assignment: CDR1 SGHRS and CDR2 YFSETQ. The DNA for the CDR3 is TGCGCCAGCAGCTACGACAGTTACGAGCAGTACTTC. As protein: CASSYDSYEQYF.

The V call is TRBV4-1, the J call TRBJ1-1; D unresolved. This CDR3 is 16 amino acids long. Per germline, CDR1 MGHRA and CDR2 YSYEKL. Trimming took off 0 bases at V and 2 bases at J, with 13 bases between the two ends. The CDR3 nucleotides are TGCGCCAGCAGCCAAGAGATCTGGGCCACAAACACTGAAGCTTTCTTT. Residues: CASSQEIWATNTEAFF.

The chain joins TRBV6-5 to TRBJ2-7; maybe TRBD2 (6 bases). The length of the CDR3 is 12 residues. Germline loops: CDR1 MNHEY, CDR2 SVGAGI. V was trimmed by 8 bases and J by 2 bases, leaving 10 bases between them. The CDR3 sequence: CASRRETYEQYF. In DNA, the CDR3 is TGTGCCAGCCGGAGGGAAACCTACGAGCAGTACTTC.

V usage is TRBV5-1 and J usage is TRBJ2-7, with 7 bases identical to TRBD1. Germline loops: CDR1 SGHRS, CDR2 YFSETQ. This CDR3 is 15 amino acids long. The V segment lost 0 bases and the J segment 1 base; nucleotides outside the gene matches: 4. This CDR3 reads CASSLDGQVSYEQYF. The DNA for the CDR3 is TGCGCCAGCAGCTTGGACGGACAGGTTTCCTACGAGCAGTACTTC.